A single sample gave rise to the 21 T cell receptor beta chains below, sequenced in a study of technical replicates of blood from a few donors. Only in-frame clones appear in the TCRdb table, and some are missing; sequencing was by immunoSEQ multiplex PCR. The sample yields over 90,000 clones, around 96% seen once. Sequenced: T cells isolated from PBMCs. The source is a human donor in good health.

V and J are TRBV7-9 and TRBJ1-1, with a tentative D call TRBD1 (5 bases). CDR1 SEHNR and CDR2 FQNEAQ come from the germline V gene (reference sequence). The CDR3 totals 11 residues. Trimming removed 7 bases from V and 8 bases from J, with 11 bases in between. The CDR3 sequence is CASTRGEEAFF. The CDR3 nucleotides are TGTGCCAGCACTCGGGGGGAAGAAGCTTTCTTT.

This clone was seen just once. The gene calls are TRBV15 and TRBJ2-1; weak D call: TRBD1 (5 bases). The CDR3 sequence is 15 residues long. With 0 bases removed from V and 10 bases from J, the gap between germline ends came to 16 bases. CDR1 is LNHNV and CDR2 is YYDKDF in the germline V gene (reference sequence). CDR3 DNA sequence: TGTGCCACCAGCAGAGATAGGGGTAGAAGTTTGGAGCAGTTCTTC. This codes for CATSRDRGRSLEQFF. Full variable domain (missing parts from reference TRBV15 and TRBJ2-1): DAMVIQNPRYQVTQFGKPVTLSCSQTLNHNVMYWYQQKSSQAPKLLFHYYDKDFNNEADTPDNFQSRRPNTSFCFLDIRSPGLGDTAMYLCATSRDRGRSLEQFFGPGTRLTVL.

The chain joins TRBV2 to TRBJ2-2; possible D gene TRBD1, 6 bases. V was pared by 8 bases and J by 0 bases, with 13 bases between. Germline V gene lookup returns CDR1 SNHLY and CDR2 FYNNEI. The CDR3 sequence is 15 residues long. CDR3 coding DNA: TGTGCCAGCCTTACAGGGACCCCGAACACCGGGGAGCTGTTTTTT. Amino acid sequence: CASLTGTPNTGELFF.

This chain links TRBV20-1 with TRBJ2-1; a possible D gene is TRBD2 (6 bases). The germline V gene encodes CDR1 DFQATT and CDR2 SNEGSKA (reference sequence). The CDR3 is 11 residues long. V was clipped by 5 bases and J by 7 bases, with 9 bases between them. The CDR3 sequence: CSALAGNEQFF. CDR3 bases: TGCAGTGCTCTGGCGGGGAATGAGCAGTTCTTC.

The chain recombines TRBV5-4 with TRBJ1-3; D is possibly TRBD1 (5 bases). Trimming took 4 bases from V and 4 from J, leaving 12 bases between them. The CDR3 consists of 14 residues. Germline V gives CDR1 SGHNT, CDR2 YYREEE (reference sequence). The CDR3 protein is CASSPGFTGNTIYF. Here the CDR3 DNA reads TGTGCCAGCAGCCCAGGGTTCACGGGAAACACCATATATTTT.

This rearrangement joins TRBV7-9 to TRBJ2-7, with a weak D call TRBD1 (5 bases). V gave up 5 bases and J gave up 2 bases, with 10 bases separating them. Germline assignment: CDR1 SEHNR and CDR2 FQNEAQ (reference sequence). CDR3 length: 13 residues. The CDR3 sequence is CASSPRQTYEQYF. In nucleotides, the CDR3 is TGTGCCAGCAGCCCGAGACAGACCTACGAGCAGTACTTC.

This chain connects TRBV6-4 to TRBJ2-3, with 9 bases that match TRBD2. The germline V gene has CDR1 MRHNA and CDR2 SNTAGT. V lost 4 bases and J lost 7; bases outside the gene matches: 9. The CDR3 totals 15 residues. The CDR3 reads CASSAEAGGLNTQYF. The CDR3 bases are TGTGCCAGCAGTGCGGAGGCGGGGGGGTTGAATACGCAGTATTTT.

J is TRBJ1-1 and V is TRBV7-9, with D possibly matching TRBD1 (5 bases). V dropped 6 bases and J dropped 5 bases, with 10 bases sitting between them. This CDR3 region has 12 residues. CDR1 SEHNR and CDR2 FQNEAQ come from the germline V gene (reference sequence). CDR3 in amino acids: CASRQTVTEAFF. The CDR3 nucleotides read TGTGCCAGCAGACAGACAGTAACTGAAGCTTTCTTT.

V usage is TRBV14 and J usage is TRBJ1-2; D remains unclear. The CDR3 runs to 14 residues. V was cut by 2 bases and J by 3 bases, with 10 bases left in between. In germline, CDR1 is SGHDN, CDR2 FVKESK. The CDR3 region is CASSQFTADYGYTF. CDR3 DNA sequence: TGTGCCAGCAGCCAATTTACAGCAGACTATGGCTACACCTTC.

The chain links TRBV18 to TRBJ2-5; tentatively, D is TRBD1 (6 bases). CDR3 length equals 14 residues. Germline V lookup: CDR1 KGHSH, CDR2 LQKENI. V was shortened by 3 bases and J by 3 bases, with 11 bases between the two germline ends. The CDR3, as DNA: TGTGCCAGCTCACCGTCGGACAGAAAAGAGACCCAGTACTTC. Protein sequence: CASSPSDRKETQYF. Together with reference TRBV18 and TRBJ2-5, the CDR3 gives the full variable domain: NAGVMQNPRHLVRRRGQEARLRCSPMKGHSHVYWYRQLPEEGLKFMVYLQKENIIDESGMPKERFSAEFPKEGPSILRIQQVVRGDSAAYFCASSPSDRKETQYFGPGTRLLVL.

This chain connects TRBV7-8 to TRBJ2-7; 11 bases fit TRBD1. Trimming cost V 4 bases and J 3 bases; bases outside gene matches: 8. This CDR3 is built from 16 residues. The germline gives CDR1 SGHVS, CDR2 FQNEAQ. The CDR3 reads CASSSTPGQGVYEQYF. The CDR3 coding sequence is TGTGCCAGCAGCTCGACTCCGGGACAGGGGGTCTACGAGCAGTACTTC.

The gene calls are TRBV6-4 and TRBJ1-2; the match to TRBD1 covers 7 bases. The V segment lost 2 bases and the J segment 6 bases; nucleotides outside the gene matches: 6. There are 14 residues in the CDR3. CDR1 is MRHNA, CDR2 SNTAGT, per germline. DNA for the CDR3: TGTGCCAGCAGTGACGGACAGGCGGGGAATGGCTACACCTTC. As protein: CASSDGQAGNGYTF.

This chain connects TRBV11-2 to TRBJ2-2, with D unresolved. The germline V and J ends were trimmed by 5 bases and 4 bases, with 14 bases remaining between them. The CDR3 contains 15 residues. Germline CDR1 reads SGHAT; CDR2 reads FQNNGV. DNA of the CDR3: TGTGCCAGCAGCCTTGGGTTACAGTTCACCGGGGAGCTGTTTTTT. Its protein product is CASSLGLQFTGELFF.

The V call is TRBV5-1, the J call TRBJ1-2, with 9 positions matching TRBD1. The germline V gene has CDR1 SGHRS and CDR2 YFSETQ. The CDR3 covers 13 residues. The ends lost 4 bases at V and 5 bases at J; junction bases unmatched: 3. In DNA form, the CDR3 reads TGCGCCAGCAGCGACGACAGGGGGTATGGCTACACCTTC. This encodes CASSDDRGYGYTF.

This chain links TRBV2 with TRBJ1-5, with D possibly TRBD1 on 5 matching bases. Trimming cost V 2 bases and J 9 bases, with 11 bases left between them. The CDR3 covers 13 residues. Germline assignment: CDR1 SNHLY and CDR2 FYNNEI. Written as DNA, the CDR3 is TGTGCCAGCAGTGAAAGGGACTCGGGGCCCCAGCATTTT. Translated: CASSERDSGPQHF.

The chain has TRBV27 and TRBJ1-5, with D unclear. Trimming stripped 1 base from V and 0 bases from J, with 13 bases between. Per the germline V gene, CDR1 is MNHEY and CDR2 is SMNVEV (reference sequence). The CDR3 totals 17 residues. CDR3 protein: CASSLLAAEYSNQPQHF. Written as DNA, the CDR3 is TGTGCCAGCAGTTTATTGGCGGCAGAGTATAGCAATCAGCCCCAGCATTTT.

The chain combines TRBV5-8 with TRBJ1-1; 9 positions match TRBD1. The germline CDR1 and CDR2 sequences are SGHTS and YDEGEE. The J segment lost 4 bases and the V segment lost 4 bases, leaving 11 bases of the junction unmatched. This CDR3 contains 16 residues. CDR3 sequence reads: CASSQNTGTGTTEAFF. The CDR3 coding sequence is TGTGCCAGCAGCCAAAATACCGGGACAGGGACCACTGAAGCTTTCTTT.

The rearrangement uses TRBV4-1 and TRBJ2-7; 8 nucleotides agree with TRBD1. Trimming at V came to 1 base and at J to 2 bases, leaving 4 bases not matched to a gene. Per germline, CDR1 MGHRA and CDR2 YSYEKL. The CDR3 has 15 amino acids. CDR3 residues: CASSQADRGAYEQYF. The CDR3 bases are TGCGCCAGCAGCCAAGCAGACAGGGGAGCCTACGAGCAGTACTTC.

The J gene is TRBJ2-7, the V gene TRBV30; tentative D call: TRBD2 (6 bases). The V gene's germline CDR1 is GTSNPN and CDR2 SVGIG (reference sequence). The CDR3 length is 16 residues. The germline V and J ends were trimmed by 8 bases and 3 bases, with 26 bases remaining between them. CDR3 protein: CALGGSRRLALYEQYF. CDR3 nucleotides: TGTGCCCTCGGGGGTAGTCGGCGGTTGGCACTCTACGAGCAGTACTTC.

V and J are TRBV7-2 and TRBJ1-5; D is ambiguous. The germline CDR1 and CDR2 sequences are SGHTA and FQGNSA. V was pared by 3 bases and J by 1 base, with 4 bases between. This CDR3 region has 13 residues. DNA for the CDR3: TGTGCCAGCAGCTTGGAGAGCAATCAGCCCCAGCATTTT. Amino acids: CASSLESNQPQHF.

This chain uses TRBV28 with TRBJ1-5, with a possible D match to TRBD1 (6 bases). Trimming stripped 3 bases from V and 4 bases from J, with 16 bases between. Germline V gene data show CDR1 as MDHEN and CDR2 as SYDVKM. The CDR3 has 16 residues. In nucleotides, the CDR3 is TGTGCCAGCAGTTTCCTCCAGGGGCCCTCGAATCAGCCCCAGCATTTT. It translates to CASSFLQGPSNQPQHF.